The sequence of this TCR beta chain was determined in a study of a mutant IDH1 vaccine in newly diagnosed glioma. Overall study: Sex distribution of treated patients was roughly 62% male and roughly 38% female; mean age was 40.4 years. Study-wide results and caveats: With respect to changes in top peripheral T cell clonotypes, pseudoprogression seemed unrelated. A vaccine-induced immune response developed in more than 85% of the patients.

As for this clone: What it binds is unknown.

Trimming pared 0 bases from V and 0 bases from J, leaving 12 bases between. The germline V gene encodes CDR1 GTSNPN and CDR2 SVGIG (reference sequence). The CDR3 sequence is 16 residues long. Libraries were prepared by immunoSEQ multiplex PCR; TCRdb keeps only in-frame clonotypes and omits some of them. The repertoire has some 30,000 clones, approximately 79% of them found once; the top ten carry approximately 9.4%. Time point defined: week 35, safety follow-up. Doses comprised 300 ug of mutant IDH1 20-mer peptide each, plus topical imiquimod. The TCR was taken from a woman younger than 45 with glioma. Some clones in this sample may be carry-over from other donors' samples. The chain joins TRBV30 to TRBJ1-3; the D is unclear. The source was PBMCs, collected from a glioma patient whose treatment included an IDH1 peptide vaccine. CDR3 sequence reads: CAWSVQIRSSGNTIYF. The CDR3 coding sequence is TGTGCCTGGAGTGTACAAATTCGGAGCTCTGGAAACACCATATATTTT.